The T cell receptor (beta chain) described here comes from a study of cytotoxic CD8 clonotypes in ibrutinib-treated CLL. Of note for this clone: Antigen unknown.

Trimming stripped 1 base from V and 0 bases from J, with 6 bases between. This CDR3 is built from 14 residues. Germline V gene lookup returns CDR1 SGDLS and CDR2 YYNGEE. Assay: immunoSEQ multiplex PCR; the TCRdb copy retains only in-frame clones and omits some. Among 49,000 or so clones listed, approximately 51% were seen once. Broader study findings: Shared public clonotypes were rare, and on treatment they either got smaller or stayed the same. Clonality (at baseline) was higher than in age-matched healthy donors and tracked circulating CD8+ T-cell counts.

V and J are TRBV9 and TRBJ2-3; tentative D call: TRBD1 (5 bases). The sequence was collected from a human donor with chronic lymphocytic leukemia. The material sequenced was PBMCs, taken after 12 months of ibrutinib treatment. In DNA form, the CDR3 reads TGTGCCAGCAGCGTACAGGGAAGCACAGATACGCAGTATTTT. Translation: CASSVQGSTDTQYF.